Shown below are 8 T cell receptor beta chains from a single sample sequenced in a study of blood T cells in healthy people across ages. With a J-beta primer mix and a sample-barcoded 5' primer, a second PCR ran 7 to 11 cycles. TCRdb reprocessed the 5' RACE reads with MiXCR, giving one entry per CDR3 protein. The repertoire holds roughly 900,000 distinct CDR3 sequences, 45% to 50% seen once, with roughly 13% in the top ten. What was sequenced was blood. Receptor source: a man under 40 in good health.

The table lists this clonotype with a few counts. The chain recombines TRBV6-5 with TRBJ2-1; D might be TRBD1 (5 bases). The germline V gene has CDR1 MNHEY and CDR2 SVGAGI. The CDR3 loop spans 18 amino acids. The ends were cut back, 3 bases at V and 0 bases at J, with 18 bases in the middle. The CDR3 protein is CASSYLQGQLTSYNEQFF. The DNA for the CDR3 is TGTGCCAGCAGTTATCTGCAGGGCCAGCTCACCTCCTACAATGAGCAGTTCTTC.

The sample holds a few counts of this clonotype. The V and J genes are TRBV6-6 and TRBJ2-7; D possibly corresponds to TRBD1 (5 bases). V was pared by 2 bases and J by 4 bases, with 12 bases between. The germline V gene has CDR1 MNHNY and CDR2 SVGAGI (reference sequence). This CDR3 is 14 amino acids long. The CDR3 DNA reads TGTGCCAGCAGTTACGGGCAGGGCATGTACGAGCAGTACTTC. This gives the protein CASSYGQGMYEQYF.

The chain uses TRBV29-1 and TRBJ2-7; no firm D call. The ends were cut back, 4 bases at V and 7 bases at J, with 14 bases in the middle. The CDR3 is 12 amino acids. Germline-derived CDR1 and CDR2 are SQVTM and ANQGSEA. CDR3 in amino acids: CSVGQGPNEQYF. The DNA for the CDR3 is TGCAGCGTTGGGCAAGGGCCGAATGAGCAGTACTTC.

The CDR3: CASSLERSKNIQYF. For the CDR3, the DNA is TGTGCCAGCAGCTTAGAACGGTCCAAAAACATTCAGTACTTC. The chain recombines TRBV7-8 with TRBJ2-4; D unclear. The CDR3 has 14 amino acids. Trimming left V 1 base short and J 2 bases short, with 6 bases between. CDR1 is SGHVS and CDR2 is FQNEAQ in the germline V gene.

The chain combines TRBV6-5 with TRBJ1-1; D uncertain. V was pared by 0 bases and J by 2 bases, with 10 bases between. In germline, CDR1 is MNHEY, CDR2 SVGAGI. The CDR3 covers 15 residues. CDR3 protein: CASSYSDRLNTEAFF. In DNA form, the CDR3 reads TGTGCCAGCAGTTACTCGGATAGACTCAACACTGAAGCTTTCTTT.

The CDR3 DNA reads as TGTGCCAGCAGTTCACAGGGGGCCCGTAGGCCCCAGCATTTT. Its protein is CASSSQGARRPQHF. The rearrangement uses TRBV6-2 or TRBV6-3 and TRBJ1-5; 9 bases match TRBD1. This CDR3 has 14 amino acids. V was clipped by 4 bases and J by 9 bases; unmatched bases: 7. Germline CDR1 and CDR2: MNHEY and SVGEGT.

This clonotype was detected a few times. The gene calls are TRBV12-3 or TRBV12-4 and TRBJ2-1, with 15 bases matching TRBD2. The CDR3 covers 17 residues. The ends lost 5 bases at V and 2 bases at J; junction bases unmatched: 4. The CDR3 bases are TGTGCCAGCAGTGGGACTAGCGGGGGGTCACCCTACAATGAGCAGTTCTTC. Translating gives CASSGTSGGSPYNEQFF.

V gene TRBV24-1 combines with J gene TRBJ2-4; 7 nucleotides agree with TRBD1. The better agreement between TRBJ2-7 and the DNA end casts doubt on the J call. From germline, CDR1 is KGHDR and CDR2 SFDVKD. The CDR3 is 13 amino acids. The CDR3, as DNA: TGTGCCACCCAGGGGACAGATACCTACGAGCAGTACTTC. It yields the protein CATQGTDTYEQYF.